The 27 T cell receptor beta chains below all came from one sample that was sequenced in a study of T cell responses to AZD1222 COVID-19 vaccine. Sequenced by immunoSEQ multiplex PCR; TCRdb stores in-frame clones only, minus some. This sample has 100,000 to 150,000 clones, with 90% found just once. The material sequenced was peripheral blood, taken on day 0 of MenACWY control vaccination. These receptors originate from an adult in good health.

The chain links TRBV18 to TRBJ2-3; no reliable D call. Germline-derived CDR1 and CDR2 are KGHSH and LQKENI. V was clipped by 3 bases and J by 0 bases, with 16 bases between them. This CDR3 region has 17 residues. DNA for the CDR3: TGTGCCAGCTCACCTCGATCAATGGACGGTAGCACAGATACGCAGTATTTT. Translated: CASSPRSMDGSTDTQYF.

The gene calls are TRBV28 and TRBJ2-7, with D uncertain. The V end was cut by 4 bases, the J end by 0 bases, with 10 bases between. The CDR3 runs to 14 residues. Germline V lookup: CDR1 MDHEN, CDR2 SYDVKM. The DNA of the CDR3 is TGTGCCAGCAGTTCGCCTTCTTTCTCCTACGAGCAGTACTTC. It encodes CASSSPSFSYEQYF.

This chain links TRBV4-3 with TRBJ2-2; 7 positions agree with TRBD1. The V gene's germline CDR1 is LGHNA and CDR2 YSLEER. The CDR3 totals 17 residues. The V gene end was trimmed by 2 bases and the J gene end by 4 bases; junction bases not matched to a gene: 10. The CDR3, as DNA: TGCGCCAGCAGCCAACAAATTACAGGGGACGGCACCGGGGAGCTGTTTTTT. Its translation is CASSQQITGDGTGELFF.

V and J are TRBV5-3 and TRBJ1-2; no clear D gene. TRBV5-3 falls under the ORF class, with uncertain function. The CDR3 extends over 11 amino acids. Trimming removed 0 bases from V and 8 bases from J, with 5 bases in between. CDR3 DNA sequence: TGTGCCAGAAGCTTGGCCGGGGGCTACACCTTC. Residues: CARSLAGGYTF.

V usage is TRBV28 and J usage is TRBJ2-3; D might be TRBD1 (5 bases). Per the germline V gene, CDR1 is MDHEN and CDR2 is SYDVKM. This CDR3 is built from 17 residues. V gave up 3 bases and J gave up 0 bases, with 16 bases separating them. The CDR3 region is CASSLNSREPSTDTQYF. CDR3 in DNA: TGTGCCAGCAGTTTGAACTCCAGGGAACCTAGCACAGATACGCAGTATTTT. The complete variable domain, with remaining parts taken from reference TRBV28 and TRBJ2-3, reads DVKVTQSSRYLVKRTGEKVFLECVQDMDHENMFWYRQDPGLGLRLIYFSYDVKMKEKGDIPEGYSVSREKKERFSLILESASTNQTSMYLCASSLNSREPSTDTQYFGPGTRLTVL.

The chain uses TRBV2 and TRBJ2-7; the match to TRBD1 covers 7 bases. The CDR3 spans 14 residues. V dropped 2 bases and J dropped 2; count of bases not matched to a gene: 3. Germline lookup yields CDR1 SNHLY and CDR2 FYNNEI. The chain's CDR3 is CASSESGTAYEQYV. CDR3 DNA sequence: TGTGCCAGCAGTGAATCCGGGACAGCCTACGAGCAGTACGTC.

The J gene is TRBJ2-7, the V gene TRBV2; 8 bases align to TRBD1. Trimming at V came to 4 bases and at J to 0 bases, leaving 5 bases not matched to a gene. The CDR3 loop spans 15 amino acids. Germline V lookup: CDR1 SNHLY, CDR2 FYNNEI. CDR3 region: CASSALGQGSYEQYV. DNA for the CDR3: TGTGCCAGCAGTGCCCTTGGACAGGGCTCCTACGAGCAGTACGTC.

This sequence joins TRBV19 and TRBJ1-3; 10 nucleotides line up with TRBD1. The V segment lost 7 bases and the J segment 0 bases; nucleotides outside the gene matches: 9. Germline CDR1 is LNHDA and CDR2 is SQIVND (reference sequence). This CDR3 is 17 amino acids long. Here the CDR3 reads CASKPGQGLSSGNTIYF. CDR3 DNA: TGTGCCAGTAAGCCGGGACAGGGGTTGAGCTCTGGAAACACCATATATTTT. Combining the CDR3 with reference TRBV19 and TRBJ1-3 gives the whole variable domain DGGITQSPKYLFRKEGQNVTLSCEQNLNHDAMYWYRQDPGQGLRLIYYSQIVNDFQKGDIAEGYSVSREKKESFPLTVTSAQKNPTAFYLCASKPGQGLSSGNTIYFGEGSWLTVV.

The V call is TRBV28, the J call TRBJ2-7; D not certain. The CDR3 length is 13 residues. V lost 6 bases to trimming and J lost 3 bases, with 12 bases between them. The germline gives CDR1 MDHEN, CDR2 SYDVKM. The CDR3 protein is CASSREENYEQYV. The CDR3 nucleotides read TGTGCCAGCAGCCGCGAGGAGAACTACGAGCAGTACGTC.

The chain combines TRBV4-3 with TRBJ1-3; D uncertain. The CDR3 has 16 amino acids. CDR1 is LGHNA, CDR2 YSLEER, per germline. V was pared by 1 base and J by 0 bases, with 10 bases between. The CDR3 spells CASSQVGLPSGNTIYF. Written as DNA, the CDR3 is TGCGCCAGCAGCCAAGTCGGACTGCCCTCTGGAAACACCATATATTTT.

This clone occurred a few times. The chain couples TRBV4-3 to TRBJ1-2, with TRBD1 matching 7 bases. Germline trimming cut 3 bases from V and 7 bases from J; bases unmatched to any gene: 11. Germline V gene data show CDR1 as LGHNA and CDR2 as YSLEER. CDR3 size: 15 residues. The DNA for the CDR3 is TGCGCCAGCAGCCAGGAATCCTCAGGGGGACTTGGCTACACCTTC. The encoded protein is CASSQESSGGLGYTF.

The chain carries TRBV6-2 or TRBV6-3 and TRBJ1-5; possible D gene TRBD1, 6 bases. The CDR3 consists of 14 residues. CDR1 and CDR2 (germline): MNHEY, SVGEGT. V was shortened by 1 base and J by 6 bases, with 10 bases between the two germline ends. The CDR3 loop reads CASSYFPGAQPQHF. The CDR3 region has the DNA TGTGCCAGCAGTTACTTCCCAGGGGCTCAGCCCCAGCATTTT.

The V and J genes are TRBV3-1 (or the pseudogene TRBV3-2) and TRBJ1-5; D is unclear. CDR1 LGHDT and CDR2 YNNKEL come from the germline V gene (reference sequence). CDR3 length equals 19 residues. Trimming pared 4 bases from V and 0 bases from J, leaving 22 bases between. The CDR3 reads CASSPPLGQRRISNQPQHF. The CDR3 DNA is TGTGCCAGCAGCCCCCCACTTGGCCAAAGACGGATTAGCAATCAGCCCCAGCATTTT.

J is TRBJ2-5 and V is TRBV27; no firm D call. The V gene's germline CDR1 is MNHEY and CDR2 SMNVEV (reference sequence). The CDR3 extends over 16 amino acids. Between the trimmed V and J ends, which lost 4 bases and 7 bases, there was a span of 22 bases. CDR3 bases: TGTGCCAGCAGTTCGTTCTCAGGCCTTCCTTTTGTGACCCAGTACTTC. Its protein product is CASSSFSGLPFVTQYF.

The rearrangement uses TRBV7-9 and TRBJ2-7; 8 bases fit TRBD1. V shed 4 bases and J 6 bases; nucleotides not matched to a gene: 5. There are 13 residues in the CDR3. In germline, CDR1 is SEHNR, CDR2 FQNEAQ (reference sequence). The CDR3 here is CASSSLQGGEQYF. The DNA for the CDR3 is TGTGCCAGCAGCTCTTTACAGGGGGGCGAGCAGTACTTC.

This clone has a single count. The chain is built from TRBV7-9 and TRBJ2-1; possibly TRBD2 for D (5 bases). The CDR3 length is 16 residues. The germline CDR1 and CDR2 sequences are SEHNR and FQNEAQ (reference sequence). V lost 5 bases and J 7 bases, leaving 21 bases between the germline ends. The CDR3 sequence: CASSQVWGVVINEQFF. The CDR3 nucleotides read TGTGCCAGCAGCCAAGTCTGGGGAGTTGTAATTAATGAGCAGTTCTTC.

V gene TRBV4-3 combines with J gene TRBJ1-4; 7 positions agree with TRBD1. Germline values: CDR1 LGHNA, CDR2 YSLEER. The CDR3 has 16 amino acids. The J segment lost 3 bases and the V segment lost 3 bases, leaving 7 bases of the junction unmatched. The CDR3 reads CASSHPPGQPNEKLFF. As DNA, the CDR3 is TGCGCCAGCAGCCACCCTCCGGGACAGCCTAATGAAAAACTGTTTTTT.

The chain links TRBV18 to TRBJ1-3; no clear D gene. The CDR3 spans 13 residues. The V end lost 5 bases, the J end lost 4 bases, and 9 bases lay between the germline ends. CDR1 is KGHSH, CDR2 LQKENI, per germline. CDR3 nucleotides: TGTGCCAGCTCATCCGGTTTGGGAAACACCATATATTTT. As protein: CASSSGLGNTIYF.

The rearrangement uses TRBV28 and TRBJ2-6; D is unresolved. The V gene lost 4 bases and the J gene lost 2 bases, with 18 bases spanning the gap. The CDR3 has 18 amino acids. CDR1 MDHEN and CDR2 SYDVKM come from the germline V gene. This CDR3 reads CASSSRFSVYPGANVLTF. In DNA, the CDR3 is TGTGCCAGCAGTTCGAGATTTTCGGTCTATCCTGGGGCCAACGTCCTGACTTTC.

This clone was seen a single time. V is TRBV15 and J is TRBJ2-6, with 8 bases identical to TRBD1. This CDR3 is built from 17 residues. Germline loops: CDR1 LNHNV, CDR2 YYDKDF (reference sequence). Trimming cost V 5 bases and J 0 bases; bases outside gene matches: 6. The CDR3 loop reads CATSDDRGASGANVLTF. In DNA, the CDR3 is TGTGCCACCAGCGACGACAGGGGCGCCTCTGGGGCCAACGTCCTGACTTTC.

This chain connects TRBV7-8 to TRBJ1-6; 9 bases agree with TRBD1. After removal of 3 bases from V and 8 bases from J, the junction contained 5 bases not matched to a gene. The CDR3 sequence is 15 residues long. Germline V lookup: CDR1 SGHVS, CDR2 FQNEAQ. The CDR3 coding sequence is TGTGCCAGCAGCTTGAGCGGACAGGGGCATTCACCCCTCCACTTT. Protein sequence: CASSLSGQGHSPLHF.

The CDR3 region has the DNA TGTGCCAGCAGTCCCCGGGGTCAGCCCCAGCATTTT. Its translation is CASSPRGQPQHF. This chain uses TRBV12-3 or TRBV12-4 with TRBJ1-5; D uncertain. This CDR3 is 12 amino acids long. The V end lost 5 bases, the J end lost 6 bases, and 8 bases lay between the germline ends.

The V call is TRBV6-2 or TRBV6-3, the J call TRBJ1-1; no reliable D call. Germline V gene lookup returns CDR1 MNHEY and CDR2 SVGEGT. Trimming pared 6 bases from V and 7 bases from J, leaving 12 bases between. This CDR3 comprises 12 residues. The CDR3 loop is CASSEGGYEAFF. CDR3 coding DNA: TGTGCCAGCAGCGAGGGCGGATATGAAGCTTTCTTT.

V usage is TRBV7-9 and J usage is TRBJ1-5; a possible D gene is TRBD1 (5 bases). The CDR3 length is 14 residues. V gave up 5 bases and J gave up 5 bases, with 13 bases separating them. Germline CDR1 reads SEHNR; CDR2 reads FQNEAQ (reference sequence). CDR3 region: CASSARDSDQPQHF. The CDR3 DNA is TGTGCCAGCAGCGCCCGAGACAGCGATCAGCCCCAGCATTTT.

The chain carries TRBV19 and TRBJ2-1; 8 nucleotides align to TRBD2. The CDR3 loop spans 14 amino acids. The junction had 5 bases not matched to a gene; V was cut back by 3 bases and J by 7 bases. CDR1 is LNHDA, CDR2 SQIVND, per germline (reference sequence). The CDR3, as DNA: TGTGCCAGTAGTATCGGACTAGCTTGGAATGAGCAGTTCTTC. It specifies CASSIGLAWNEQFF.

The genes are TRBV25-1 and TRBJ1-3, with TRBD1 as a possible D gene (5 bases). The germline CDR1 and CDR2 sequences are MGHDK and SYGVNS. This CDR3 is built from 18 residues. Trimming took 2 bases from V and 0 from J, leaving 17 bases between them. This CDR3 reads CASSEGPGHPISGNTIYF. The DNA of the CDR3 is TGTGCCAGCAGTGAAGGTCCAGGACACCCGATCTCTGGAAACACCATATATTTT.

The chain couples TRBV6-6 to TRBJ1-2; tentatively, D is TRBD1 (5 bases). V lost 0 bases to trimming and J lost 2 bases, with 10 bases between them. The CDR3 contains 15 residues. Germline V gene sequence: CDR1 MNHNY, CDR2 SVGAGI (reference sequence). The CDR3 nucleotides read TGTGCCAGCAGTTACTCCGGGGGGTTAAACTATGGCTACACCTTC. Translated: CASSYSGGLNYGYTF.